This TCR beta chain was documented in a study of T cell responses to AZD1222 COVID-19 vaccine. Study results and caveats: Spike-specific TCR breadth and depth were elevated following two AZD1222 doses. Possibly, clonal diversity was underestimated; donors were largely white British and included more females.

Per germline, CDR1 SGHAT and CDR2 FQNNGV. V dropped 1 base and J dropped 1; count of bases not matched to a gene: 0. The CDR3 has 17 amino acids. Here immunoSEQ multiplex PCR was the method, and the copy in TCRdb shows in-frame clones only, minus some. The sample has approximately 140,000 clones, 75% to 95% seen once. As to this clone: Its specificity is unknown.

The clonotype comes from an adult who received the AZD1222 COVID-19 vaccine. The material was peripheral blood, obtained 28 days after the second AZD1222 dose. This chain links TRBV11-2 with TRBJ2-3, with 15 bases fitting TRBD2. CDR3 coding DNA: TGTGCCAGCAGCTTAGGGACTAGCGGGAGGGGCACAGATACGCAGTATTTT. This gives the protein CASSLGTSGRGTDTQYF.